This T cell receptor (beta chain) came from a study of cytomegalovirus exposure and HLA in healthy donors. The length of the CDR3 is 17 residues. Germline V CDR1 and CDR2: SEHNR, FQNEAQ (reference sequence). With 4 bases removed from V and 1 base from J, the gap between germline ends came to 19 bases. Method: immunoSEQ multiplex PCR; TCRdb's copy keeps in-frame clones and lacks some. Among hundreds of thousands of clones, more than 75% were seen once, and the ten largest hold around 12%. Findings and caveats of the study: The authors enumerated roughly 180 TCR beta chains as linked to cytomegalovirus.

As to this clone: Its antigen is undetermined.

This clonotype was sampled from a young man in good health and CMV-seropositive. Specimen: PBMCs. The rearrangement joins TRBV7-9 to TRBJ2-5, with D possibly TRBD1 on 6 matching bases. The CDR3 nucleotides are TGTGCCAGCAGCTATACCTCTGGGGCAGGGGCCCAAGAGACCCAGTACTTC. Encoded protein: CASSYTSGAGAQETQYF.